The 21 T cell receptor beta chains reported below all come from one sample, sequenced in a study of regulatory T cells in long-lasting Graves disease. With iRepertoire HTBI primers and Arm-PCR of CDR3 regions, TCR beta libraries were built. A single record per CDR3 protein comes from TCRdb applying MiXCR to the multiplex PCR reads. The sample lists 350,000 to 500,000 distinct CDR3 sequences, roughly 21% occurring once. Time point reported: persistent/refractory GD, antithyroid drugs over 5 years with positive TRAb. PBMCs provided the RNA from which the TCR library was made. The sequencing here drew on peripheral blood mononuclear cells (PBMCs), taken when the disease was refractory, from a patient treated with antithyroid drugs. The receptors were sampled from a female donor with Graves disease.

This clonotype was found a few times. This chain connects TRBV10-3 to TRBJ2-7, with D unresolved. Per germline, CDR1 ENHRY and CDR2 SYGVKD. The CDR3 has 14 amino acids. V shed 6 bases and J shed 2 bases, with 14 bases lying between them. CDR3 in amino acids: CAIRPHTQTYEQYF. CDR3 sequence (DNA): TGTGCCATCAGACCTCATACACAAACCTACGAGCAGTACTTC.

This clonotype was found many times. V and J are TRBV6-1 and TRBJ2-7, with 7 positions matching TRBD2. The CDR3 is made up of 15 amino acids. The germline CDR1 and CDR2 sequences are MNHNS and SASEGT. V was pared by 6 bases and J by 0 bases, with 8 bases of the junction left unmatched. The CDR3 DNA reads as TGTGCCAGCAGAGTCAGCGGGGCTAGCTCCTACGAGCAGTACTTC. Translation gives CASRVSGASSYEQYF.

The V and J genes are TRBV7-2 and TRBJ1-1; D gene ambiguous. This CDR3 spans 13 amino acids. Germline-derived CDR1 and CDR2 are SGHTA and FQGNSA. V dropped 4 bases and J dropped 4 bases, with 10 bases sitting between them. The chain's CDR3 is CASSSGISTEAFF. Here the CDR3 DNA reads TGTGCCAGCAGCTCGGGTATTTCCACTGAAGCTTTCTTT.

The chain is built from TRBV28 and TRBJ1-2, with TRBD1 identical over 11 bases. Losses at the gene ends were 8 bases for V and 8 bases for J; bases not matched to a gene: 10. This CDR3 comprises 14 residues. Germline V lookup: CDR1 MDHEN, CDR2 SYDVKM. The CDR3 nucleotides are TGTGCCAGCGACGGACAGGGGGCACAGCGAGGCTACACCTTC. It encodes CASDGQGAQRGYTF.

In its sample, this clonotype was seen a few times. The chain links TRBV27 to TRBJ2-2; 7 positions agree with TRBD1. The CDR3 spans 17 residues. Trimming cost V 2 bases and J 6 bases; bases outside gene matches: 12. Looked up from germline, CDR1 is MNHEY and CDR2 is SMNVEV (reference sequence). In DNA, the CDR3 is TGTGCCAGCAGTTTAAGTCCCTCGACAGGGAAGCCCGGGGAGCTGTTTTTT. Its translation: CASSLSPSTGKPGELFF.

Many counts were recorded for this clonotype. The chain joins TRBV6-1 to TRBJ2-7; 10 nucleotides align to TRBD2. The CDR3 runs 14 residues. Trimming at V came to 8 bases and at J to 3 bases, leaving 7 bases not matched to a gene. Germline CDR1 is MNHNS and CDR2 is SASEGT. DNA for the CDR3: TGTGCCAGCGACGGTAGCGGGAGGAGCTACGAGCAGTACTTC. Its protein product is CASDGSGRSYEQYF.

V is TRBV3-1 and J is TRBJ2-1; perhaps TRBD1 as D (5 bases). This CDR3 has 15 residues. Looked up from germline, CDR1 is LGHDT and CDR2 is YNNKEL (reference sequence). Trimming took 0 bases from V and 2 from J, leaving 8 bases between them. In DNA form, the CDR3 reads TGTGCCAGCAGCCAAGACAGGGTCCCCTACAATGAGCAGTTCTTC. Protein: CASSQDRVPYNEQFF.

A word on this clonotype: A single base separates this from a much larger clone, so it may be a read error. J is TRBJ2-2 and V is TRBV18, with D possibly being TRBD1 or TRBD2 (5 bases each). This CDR3 has 15 amino acids. Germline V gene sequence: CDR1 KGHSH, CDR2 LQKENI. V lost 6 bases to trimming and J lost 2 bases, with 13 bases between them. The chain's CDR3 is CASSQGRINTGELFF. The CDR3 DNA reads as TGTGCCAGCTCGCAGGGACGAATTAACACCGGGGAGCTGTTTTTT.

The chain couples TRBV16 to TRBJ1-2; D not resolved. V lost 0 bases to trimming and J lost 1 base, with 6 bases between them. The CDR3 extends over 14 amino acids. Germline CDR1 KGHSY, CDR2 FQNENV. In DNA form, the CDR3 reads TGTGCCAGCAGCCAATCCTCTGTTAACTATGGCTACACCTTC. It is translated as CASSQSSVNYGYTF.

This clonotype was counted a few times. The rearrangement uses TRBV5-1 and TRBJ2-7; 8 bases align to TRBD2. Unmatched junction bases numbered 5, after V lost 0 bases and J lost 6 bases. Germline lookup yields CDR1 SGHRS and CDR2 YFSETQ. CDR3 length: 14 residues. The CDR3 loop reads CASSLDPGGREQYF. CDR3 DNA sequence: TGCGCCAGCAGCTTGGATCCGGGAGGGCGCGAGCAGTACTTC.

This clonotype was detected many times. The chain couples TRBV10-3 to TRBJ2-2; tentative D call: TRBD1 (6 bases). The CDR3 consists of 14 residues. Germline CDR1 is ENHRY and CDR2 is SYGVKD. V was cut by 10 bases and J by 1 base, with 13 bases left in between. In DNA, the CDR3 is TGTGCCACACATTACAGGGTGAACACCGGGGAGCTGTTTTTT. This translates into CATHYRVNTGELFF.

A few counts support this clonotype. The V call is TRBV11-2, the J call TRBJ2-7; tentative D call: TRBD2 (6 bases). From germline, CDR1 is SGHAT and CDR2 FQNNGV. This CDR3 comprises 16 residues. The germline V and J ends were trimmed by 5 bases and 0 bases, with 17 bases remaining between them. The CDR3 DNA follows: TGTGCCAGCAGCCCCTTTACCGGGAGCCCCTCCTACGAGCAGTACTTC. Translated, it gives CASSPFTGSPSYEQYF.

This clonotype was seen a few times. This chain joins TRBV24-1 and TRBJ2-2, with TRBD2 identical over 12 bases. Trimming at V came to 4 bases and at J to 6 bases, leaving 5 bases not matched to a gene. The CDR3 runs 16 residues. The germline V gene has CDR1 KGHDR and CDR2 SFDVKD. For the CDR3, the DNA is TGTGCCACCAGTGACCTCGGACTAGCGGGGCCCGGGGAGCTGTTTTTT. Its translation is CATSDLGLAGPGELFF.

This clonotype came up a few times. V is TRBV19 and J is TRBJ1-2; D call uncertain. The CDR3 contains 13 residues. V was cut by 4 bases and J by 3 bases, with 9 bases left in between. In germline, CDR1 is LNHDA, CDR2 SQIVND (reference sequence). Written as DNA, the CDR3 is TGTGCCAGTAGTACGGTTGTGGACTATGGCTACACCTTC. This codes for CASSTVVDYGYTF.

In this sample, this clonotype turned up many times. This rearrangement joins TRBV15 to TRBJ2-7; D may be TRBD1 (6 bases). The germline V gene encodes CDR1 LNHNV and CDR2 YYDKDF (reference sequence). This CDR3 has 15 amino acids. Trimming cost V 3 bases and J 2 bases, with 14 bases left between them. The CDR3, as DNA: TGTGCCACCAGCAGCCTGACAGGAGGTACCTACGAGCAGTACTTC. Translated, it gives CATSSLTGGTYEQYF.

Many counts were recorded for this clonotype. The CDR3 loop is CASGGTSTEAFF. DNA for the CDR3: TGTGCCAGCGGGGGGACCTCCACTGAAGCTTTCTTT. The V and J genes are TRBV28 and TRBJ1-1; D perhaps matches TRBD1 (5 bases). This CDR3 has 12 residues. Germline V CDR1 and CDR2: MDHEN, SYDVKM. Trimming left V 8 bases short and J 4 bases short, with 11 bases between.

This chain uses TRBV6-8 with TRBJ2-3; 11 nucleotides match TRBD2. The CDR3 sequence is 20 residues long. V lost 5 bases, J lost 4 bases, and 20 bases stayed unmatched. CDR1 is MNHGY and CDR2 is SAAAGT in the germline V gene. CDR3 protein: CASSARTSGWLERIADTQYF. CDR3 DNA: TGTGCCAGCAGTGCCCGGACTAGCGGGTGGCTCGAGCGTATCGCAGATACGCAGTATTTT.

This clonotype came up many times. CDR3: CASRAPLAGEETQYF. In nucleotides, the CDR3 is TGTGCCAGCAGGGCCCCCCTAGCGGGAGAAGAGACCCAGTACTTC. V usage is TRBV2 and J usage is TRBJ2-5; 10 bases match TRBD2. Germline V gene sequence: CDR1 SNHLY, CDR2 FYNNEI. The CDR3 sequence is 15 residues long. V was clipped by 6 bases and J by 3 bases; unmatched bases: 7.

The CDR3 protein is CAIPGVGQPQHF. CDR3 bases: TGTGCCATCCCAGGGGTAGGGCAGCCCCAGCATTTT. The chain is built from TRBV2 and TRBJ1-5; maybe TRBD1 (6 bases). Germline assignment: CDR1 SNHLY and CDR2 FYNNEI. The V end was cut by 10 bases, the J end by 7 bases, with 14 bases between. The CDR3 consists of 12 residues.

The sample holds one count of this clonotype. In DNA form, the CDR3 reads TGTGCCAGCAGTTTATACCCCCAGGGTTCCTATGGCTACACCTTC. Translation gives CASSLYPQGSYGYTF. V is TRBV27 and J is TRBJ1-2; D is possibly TRBD1 (5 bases). Germline lookup yields CDR1 MNHEY and CDR2 SMNVEV (reference sequence). The CDR3 covers 15 residues. Trimming removed 1 base from V and 4 bases from J, with 13 bases in between.

The sample holds many counts of this clonotype. The chain couples TRBV28 to TRBJ2-2, with D perhaps matching TRBD1 or TRBD2 (6 bases each). The germline CDR1 and CDR2 sequences are MDHEN and SYDVKM. This CDR3 has 16 residues. Trimming removed 5 bases at V and 0 bases at J, with 13 bases between. The CDR3 loop is CASSLRGAANTGELFF. The DNA for the CDR3 is TGTGCCAGCAGTCTGAGGGGGGCTGCGAACACCGGGGAGCTGTTTTTT.